Following are 9 T cell receptor beta chains from one sample sequenced in a study of cytomegalovirus exposure and HLA in healthy donors. With 60 Vbeta and 13 Jbeta primers, the PCR was carried out. Generated by immunoSEQ multiplex PCR, the TCRdb table keeps only in-frame clones and is missing some. The sample carries around 86,000 clones, 6% to 9% recorded once. Input material: PBMCs. These TCRs come from a man aged 45-65 years in good health and CMV-seronegative.

This clone was picked up a small number of times. The chain employs TRBV27 and TRBJ2-7; the D gene is possibly TRBD1 (5 bases). There are 18 residues in the CDR3. V lost 5 bases and J 0 bases, leaving 23 bases between the germline ends. Germline assignment: CDR1 MNHEY and CDR2 SMNVEV (reference sequence). In nucleotides, the CDR3 is TGTGCCAGCAGTACTTATCCTCCTCGACAGTCTAGCTCCTACGAGCAGTACTTC. This encodes CASSTYPPRQSSSYEQYF.

The CDR3 reads CASSSSNARRNSPLHF. In DNA, the CDR3 is TGTGCCAGCAGCTCCTCGAATGCGCGCCGTAATTCACCCCTCCACTTT. The chain carries TRBV7-3 and TRBJ1-6; D remains unclear. Per the germline V gene, CDR1 is SGHTA and CDR2 is FQGTGA. Trimming took 4 bases from V and 6 from J, leaving 16 bases between them. The CDR3 totals 16 residues. The full variable domain, its missing parts supplied by reference TRBV7-3 and TRBJ1-6, is GAGVSQTPSNKVTEKGKYVELRCDPISGHTALYWYRQSLGQGPEFLIYFQGTGAADDSGLPNDRFFAVRPEGSVSTLKIQRTERGDSAVYLCASSSSNARRNSPLHFGNGTRLTVT.

The V gene is TRBV4-1, the J gene TRBJ1-4; the D gene is possibly TRBD1 (6 bases). CDR1 and CDR2 from the germline V gene are MGHRA and YSYEKL. Between the trimmed V and J ends, which lost 1 base and 5 bases, there was a span of 11 bases. CDR3 size: 15 residues. In DNA form, the CDR3 reads TGCGCCAGCAGCCAAGCGGGGCAGGGGAATGAAAAACTGTTTTTT. Encoded protein: CASSQAGQGNEKLFF.

The V gene is TRBV4-2, the J gene TRBJ2-7; D remains ambiguous. The CDR3 consists of 14 residues. V was cut by 0 bases and J by 0 bases, with 6 bases left in between. Germline CDR1 LGHNA, CDR2 YNFKEQ. CDR3 residues: CASSQERISYEQYF. CDR3 bases: TGTGCCAGCAGCCAAGAGCGGATCTCCTACGAGCAGTACTTC.

This chain uses TRBV28 with TRBJ1-5, with D perhaps TRBD1 (5 bases). V gave up 5 bases and J gave up 6 bases, with 8 bases separating them. In germline, CDR1 is MDHEN, CDR2 SYDVKM. CDR3 length equals 12 residues. CDR3 sequence: CASSVRVQPQHF. In nucleotides, the CDR3 is TGTGCCAGCAGTGTCAGGGTTCAGCCCCAGCATTTT.

This clone has only a few counts. The CDR3 loop is CASSSDSSYEQYF. The CDR3 DNA follows: TGTGCCAGCAGTTCTGACAGCTCCTACGAGCAGTACTTC. This chain connects TRBV7-2 to TRBJ2-7; weak D call: TRBD1 (5 bases). V lost 6 bases to trimming and J lost 0 bases, with 9 bases between them. The length of the CDR3 is 13 residues. Germline CDR1 is SGHTA and CDR2 is FQGNSA.

This chain's CDR3 is CASSFSLTGGEQYF. In nucleotides, the CDR3 is TGTGCCAGCAGTTTCTCGTTGACAGGGGGCGAGCAGTACTTC. V and J are TRBV27 and TRBJ2-7; 9 nucleotides agree with TRBD1. Germline CDR1 and CDR2: MNHEY and SMNVEV (reference sequence). The CDR3 extends over 14 amino acids. V was pared by 3 bases and J by 6 bases, with 6 bases of the junction left unmatched.

This clone has just a few counts. The V gene is TRBV7-8, the J gene TRBJ2-1; D may be TRBD2 (6 bases). The CDR3 length is 17 residues. Deletions cut 2 bases from V and 4 bases from J, with 18 bases between. Germline lookup yields CDR1 SGHVS and CDR2 FQNEAQ. The DNA of the CDR3 is TGTGCCAGCAGCTTAAGCGGTTCTAGCGTGATTTACAATGAGCAGTTCTTC. This codes for CASSLSGSSVIYNEQFF.

This chain links TRBV15 with TRBJ2-7; TRBD1 is a possible D gene (6 bases). The germline V gene encodes CDR1 LNHNV and CDR2 YYDKDF (reference sequence). The CDR3 totals 14 residues. Trimming cost V 6 bases and J 6 bases, with 18 bases left between them. This chain's CDR3 is CATRPPGDRPEQYF. The CDR3 DNA follows: TGTGCCACCAGGCCACCAGGGGATCGTCCCGAGCAGTACTTC.